These 19 T cell receptor beta chains share one sample of origin, sequenced in a study of blood T cell repertoires in COVID-19. Assay: immunoSEQ multiplex PCR; the TCRdb copy retains only in-frame clones and omits some. The repertoire holds approximately 88,000 clones, with more than 70% as singletons. What was sequenced was peripheral blood. These receptors were taken from a woman in her sixties or seventies with acute or convalescent COVID-19.

This chain joins TRBV9 and TRBJ2-5; D is uncertain. CDR3 length: 13 amino acids. In germline, CDR1 is SGDLS, CDR2 YYNGEE. Trimming cost V 2 bases and J 3 bases, with 8 bases left between them. The CDR3 region is CASSVNREETQYF. The CDR3 DNA follows: TGTGCCAGCAGCGTTAATAGAGAAGAGACCCAGTACTTC.

The chain is built from TRBV7-2 and TRBJ1-6, with 7 bases that match TRBD1. Germline V gives CDR1 SGHTA, CDR2 FQGNSA. V lost 4 bases, J lost 6 bases, and 12 bases stayed unmatched. The CDR3 has 17 amino acids. CDR3 region: CASSSSTGTGINSPLHF. The DNA of the CDR3 is TGTGCCAGCAGCTCCTCGACAGGGACGGGAATTAATTCACCCCTCCACTTT.

The chain carries TRBV14 and TRBJ1-2; 8 bases agree with TRBD1. After removal of 4 bases from V and 0 bases from J, the junction contained 4 bases not matched to a gene. Germline loops: CDR1 SGHDN, CDR2 FVKESK. There are 15 residues in the CDR3. The CDR3 DNA is TGTGCCAGCAGCCCGGGACAGGCCACTAACTATGGCTACACCTTC. The encoded protein is CASSPGQATNYGYTF.

The rearrangement uses TRBV5-6 and TRBJ1-6, with unresolved D. Germline V CDR1 and CDR2: SGHDT, YYEEEE. The CDR3 is 13 residues long. With 0 bases removed from V and 14 bases from J, the gap between germline ends came to 12 bases. The CDR3 loop reads CASSLGIREALHF. In DNA, the CDR3 is TGTGCCAGCAGCTTGGGTATTCGGGAAGCCCTCCACTTT.

This sequence joins TRBV13 and TRBJ1-1, with 10 bases lining up with TRBD1. V was clipped by 3 bases and J by 5 bases; unmatched bases: 6. Germline values: CDR1 PRHDT, CDR2 FYEKMQ (reference sequence). The CDR3 is 15 amino acids. The CDR3 here is CASSLGDRGGTEAFF. For the CDR3, the DNA is TGTGCCAGCAGCTTGGGGGACAGGGGCGGGACTGAAGCTTTCTTT.

This rearrangement joins TRBV28 to TRBJ1-3, with TRBD1 matching 8 bases. V trimming: 3 bases; J trimming: 4 bases; junction bases outside the gene matches: 5. From germline, CDR1 is MDHEN and CDR2 SYDVKM. The CDR3 spans 15 residues. The CDR3 spells CASSFHRGVGNTIYF. The CDR3 bases are TGTGCCAGCAGTTTCCACAGGGGGGTAGGAAACACCATATATTTT.

The chain employs TRBV5-6 and TRBJ1-3; TRBD1 matches at 7 bases. V dropped 1 base and J dropped 4; count of bases not matched to a gene: 8. Germline loops: CDR1 SGHDT, CDR2 YYEEEE. The CDR3 covers 16 residues. CDR3 amino acids: CASSLFPGQTGNTIYF. CDR3 bases: TGTGCCAGCAGCTTGTTCCCGGGACAGACAGGAAACACCATATATTTT.

The chain combines TRBV5-4 with TRBJ2-5, with D perhaps TRBD2 (6 bases). The CDR3 loop spans 14 amino acids. V was shortened by 0 bases and J by 4 bases, with 10 bases between the two germline ends. Germline V gives CDR1 SGHNT, CDR2 YYREEE (reference sequence). The CDR3 coding sequence is TGTGCCAGCAGCTTGGCGGGGGTGGGAGAGACCCAGTACTTC. Translation gives CASSLAGVGETQYF.

The rearrangement joins TRBV10-2 to TRBJ1-1; D call uncertain. CDR3 size: 13 residues. Germline CDR1 and CDR2: WSHSY and SAAADI. V was cut by 2 bases and J by 6 bases, with 10 bases left in between. The CDR3 protein is CASSETDKAEAFF. CDR3 nucleotide sequence: TGCGCCAGCAGTGAGACAGACAAGGCTGAAGCTTTCTTT.

This clone was seen only a few times. The chain joins TRBV7-8 to TRBJ1-3; TRBD1 agrees at 8 bases. Germline CDR1 reads SGHVS; CDR2 reads FQNEAQ. CDR3 length equals 16 residues. Trimming at V came to 1 base and at J to 4 bases, leaving 6 bases not matched to a gene. CDR3: CASSLVSGGFGNTIYF. The CDR3, as DNA: TGTGCCAGCAGCTTAGTATCAGGGGGCTTCGGAAACACCATATATTTT. Drawing the rest from reference TRBV7-8 and TRBJ1-3, the complete variable domain is GAGVSQSPRYKVAKRGQDVALRCDPISGHVSLFWYQQALGQGPEFLTYFQNEAQLDKSGLPSDRFFAERPEGSVSTLKIQRTQQEDSAVYLCASSLVSGGFGNTIYFGEGSWLTVV.

This chain joins TRBV12-3 or TRBV12-4 and TRBJ1-5; no reliable D call. This CDR3 contains 13 residues. V lost 5 bases and J lost 7, with 12 bases in between. CDR3 loop: CASSPRGNQPQHF. CDR3 bases: TGTGCCAGCAGTCCACGAGGGAACCAGCCCCAGCATTTT.

The rearrangement uses TRBV5-1 and TRBJ2-3; TRBD2 aligns across 7 bases. V lost 3 bases, J lost 6 bases, and 7 bases stayed unmatched. The CDR3 contains 14 residues. Germline loops: CDR1 SGHRS, CDR2 YFSETQ. CDR3 loop: CASSYGGEGDTQYF. In nucleotides, the CDR3 is TGCGCCAGCAGCTACGGCGGGGAGGGGGATACGCAGTATTTT.

This sequence joins TRBV19 and TRBJ1-2; 7 nucleotides line up with TRBD1. CDR3 length equals 16 residues. Trimming removed 4 bases from V and 4 bases from J; junction bases left unmatched: 12. Per the germline V gene, CDR1 is LNHDA and CDR2 is SQIVND (reference sequence). The CDR3 protein is CASSTSGGPAIYGYTF. In DNA form, the CDR3 reads TGTGCCAGTAGTACATCAGGGGGTCCAGCCATCTATGGCTACACCTTC.

This clone was seen more than once but under ten times. The genes are TRBV2 and TRBJ1-6; D remains unclear. CDR3 size: 14 residues. Trimming cost V 4 bases and J 2 bases, with 6 bases left between them. The germline CDR1 and CDR2 sequences are SNHLY and FYNNEI. The CDR3 DNA sequence: TGTGCCAGCAGTGCGGGAACCTATAATTCACCCCTCCACTTT. It specifies CASSAGTYNSPLHF.

The rearrangement links TRBV19 to TRBJ2-6; tentatively, D is TRBD2 (5 bases). CDR1 is LNHDA, CDR2 SQIVND, per germline (reference sequence). The CDR3 loop spans 17 amino acids. V was clipped by 3 bases and J by 0 bases, with 12 bases between them. DNA of the CDR3: TGTGCCAGTAGTATGCCCTATGGGAGCTCTGGGGCCAACGTCCTGACTTTC. Translation: CASSMPYGSSGANVLTF. Full variable domain (missing parts from reference TRBV19 and TRBJ2-6): DGGITQSPKYLFRKEGQNVTLSCEQNLNHDAMYWYRQDPGQGLRLIYYSQIVNDFQKGDIAEGYSVSREKKESFPLTVTSAQKNPTAFYLCASSMPYGSSGANVLTFGAGSRLTVL.

This sequence joins TRBV7-2 and TRBJ2-3; a weak D match, TRBD2 (6 bases). CDR1 is SGHTA and CDR2 is FQGNSA in the germline V gene. This CDR3 region has 13 residues. Trimming removed 3 bases at V and 6 bases at J, with 10 bases between. The CDR3, as DNA: TGTGCCAGCAGCTTCCCTAGCGTTGATACGCAGTATTTT. Translating gives CASSFPSVDTQYF.

The chain carries TRBV7-2 and TRBJ2-3; 10 nucleotides align to TRBD2. With V trimmed by 2 bases and J by 4 bases, 6 bases remained unmatched. From germline, CDR1 is SGHTA and CDR2 FQGNSA. This CDR3 region has 16 residues. The CDR3 sequence: CASSLWLAGAPDTQYF. The DNA of the CDR3 is TGTGCCAGCAGCTTATGGCTAGCGGGAGCCCCAGATACGCAGTATTTT.

V is TRBV19 and J is TRBJ2-5; no firm D call. The CDR3 is made up of 13 amino acids. Between the trimmed V and J ends, which lost 5 bases and 0 bases, there was a span of 7 bases. Germline V CDR1 and CDR2: LNHDA, SQIVND (reference sequence). The chain's CDR3 is CASSVLYQETQYF. CDR3 nucleotide sequence: TGTGCCAGTAGTGTCCTGTACCAAGAGACCCAGTACTTC.

The V gene is TRBV10-2, the J gene TRBJ2-4, with 8 bases matching TRBD1. The CDR3 runs to 14 residues. Trimming at V came to 6 bases and at J to 3 bases, leaving 4 bases not matched to a gene. Germline lookup yields CDR1 WSHSY and CDR2 SAAADI. In DNA, the CDR3 is TGCGCCAGCAGGGGCACAGGGGGCAAAAACATTCAGTACTTC. Amino acids: CASRGTGGKNIQYF.